Listed here are 30 T cell receptor beta chains from one sample, sequenced in a study of blood T cell repertoires in COVID-19. The assay was immunoSEQ multiplex PCR, and TCRdb's table has in-frame clones only and misses some. The sample yields more than 65,000 clones, approximately 85% seen once. The sequenced sample was peripheral blood. Every receptor here comes from an elderly man with acute or convalescent COVID-19.

The chain joins TRBV24-1 to TRBJ2-5; 8 bases fit TRBD2. Germline V gives CDR1 KGHDR, CDR2 SFDVKD. V gave up 5 bases and J gave up 5 bases; unmatched junction bases: 0. This CDR3 contains 12 residues. The CDR3 DNA reads as TGTGCCACCAGTGCGGGGGGGGAGACCCAGTACTTC. Protein: CATSAGGETQYF.

This chain joins TRBV19 and TRBJ2-6; D gene ambiguous. This CDR3 region has 15 residues. CDR1 is LNHDA, CDR2 SQIVND, per germline (reference sequence). Trimming removed 2 bases from V and 0 bases from J, with 5 bases in between. The CDR3 region has the DNA TGTGCCAGTAGTATAAGTAGCTCTGGGGCCAACGTCCTGACTTTC. Protein sequence: CASSISSSGANVLTF.

The chain uses TRBV2 and TRBJ2-3; 12 bases line up with TRBD2. Germline CDR1 reads SNHLY; CDR2 reads FYNNEI. J lost 1 base, V lost 4 bases, and 6 bases had no gene match. The CDR3 has 17 amino acids. CDR3 loop: CASSGASGRAGTDTQYF. The CDR3, as DNA: TGTGCCAGCAGTGGGGCTAGCGGGAGGGCCGGCACAGATACGCAGTATTTT.

The chain carries TRBV29-1 and TRBJ2-3; D perhaps matches TRBD2 (5 bases). Germline CDR1 is SQVTM and CDR2 is ANQGSEA. V gave up 4 bases and J gave up 0 bases, with 8 bases separating them. The CDR3 extends over 13 amino acids. CDR3 in amino acids: CSVVGVSTDTQYF. The CDR3 DNA is TGCAGCGTTGTGGGAGTCAGCACAGATACGCAGTATTTT.

This chain links TRBV7-2 with TRBJ1-2; TRBD1 might be the D (6 bases). CDR3 length: 14 residues. Germline V gene sequence: CDR1 SGHTA, CDR2 FQGNSA. V was shortened by 5 bases and J by 2 bases, with 12 bases between the two germline ends. CDR3 bases: TGTGCCAGCAGCCCTCAGGGGCTAAACTATGGCTACACCTTC. Translating it yields CASSPQGLNYGYTF.

The chain carries TRBV7-2 and TRBJ1-1, with D possibly matching TRBD1 (6 bases). The CDR3 contains 13 residues. Germline V gives CDR1 SGHTA, CDR2 FQGNSA. Trimming pared 3 bases from V and 7 bases from J, leaving 12 bases between. This CDR3 is CASSFTGSGEAFF. The DNA of the CDR3 is TGTGCCAGCAGCTTTACAGGGTCCGGTGAAGCTTTCTTT.

J is TRBJ2-6 and V is TRBV28; 10 bases agree with TRBD1. J was trimmed by 4 bases and V by 3 bases; bases with no gene match: 3. The length of the CDR3 is 16 residues. CDR1 and CDR2 (germline): MDHEN, SYDVKM. The chain's CDR3 is CASSLGQGFGANVLTF. The CDR3 DNA reads as TGTGCCAGCAGTTTGGGACAGGGGTTCGGGGCCAACGTCCTGACTTTC. The full variable domain, its missing parts supplied by reference TRBV28 and TRBJ2-6, is DVKVTQSSRYLVKRTGEKVFLECVQDMDHENMFWYRQDPGLGLRLIYFSYDVKMKEKGDIPEGYSVSREKKERFSLILESASTNQTSMYLCASSLGQGFGANVLTFGAGSRLTVL.

The chain recombines TRBV6-2 or TRBV6-3 with TRBJ2-2; 9 positions agree with TRBD2. The germline gives CDR1 MNHEY, CDR2 SVGEGT. Trimming at V came to 3 bases and at J to 2 bases, leaving 10 bases not matched to a gene. This CDR3 has 18 residues. Written as DNA, the CDR3 is TGTGCCAGCAGTTATCACCTAACTAGCGGGCCTAACACCGGGGAGCTGTTTTTT. As protein: CASSYHLTSGPNTGELFF.

The J gene is TRBJ2-3, the V gene TRBV28; D ambiguous. V shed 5 bases and J shed 0 bases, with 12 bases lying between them. This CDR3 has 15 amino acids. Germline assignment: CDR1 MDHEN and CDR2 SYDVKM. The CDR3 nucleotides are TGTGCCAGCAGTGGAGCGACGGCTAGCACAGATACGCAGTATTTT. Translated: CASSGATASTDTQYF. The complete variable domain, with remaining parts taken from reference TRBV28 and TRBJ2-3, reads DVKVTQSSRYLVKRTGEKVFLECVQDMDHENMFWYRQDPGLGLRLIYFSYDVKMKEKGDIPEGYSVSREKKERFSLILESASTNQTSMYLCASSGATASTDTQYFGPGTRLTVL.

The chain couples TRBV7-6 to TRBJ2-3; 7 nucleotides agree with TRBD2. Losses at the gene ends were 6 bases for V and 1 base for J; bases not matched to a gene: 7. The germline gives CDR1 SGHVS, CDR2 FNYEAQ. CDR3 length equals 15 residues. Here the CDR3 reads CASSLTSVGTDTQYF. CDR3 DNA sequence: TGTGCCAGCAGTTTAACTAGCGTTGGCACAGATACGCAGTATTTT.

V usage is TRBV9 and J usage is TRBJ2-3; D not resolved. The V end lost 3 bases, the J end lost 0 bases, and 2 bases lay between the germline ends. This CDR3 is 12 amino acids long. Per the germline V gene, CDR1 is SGDLS and CDR2 is YYNGEE. Written as DNA, the CDR3 is TGTGCCAGCAGCGCAAGCACAGATACGCAGTATTTT. This translates into CASSASTDTQYF.

The chain combines TRBV10-2 with TRBJ2-1; 11 positions agree with TRBD2. The CDR3 has 14 residues. CDR1 and CDR2 (germline): WSHSY, SAAADI. The V gene end was trimmed by 7 bases and the J gene end by 7 bases; junction bases not matched to a gene: 6. The CDR3 loop reads CASKVAGGPNEQFF. CDR3 nucleotides: TGCGCCAGCAAGGTAGCGGGAGGGCCAAATGAGCAGTTCTTC.

The chain has TRBV6-2 or TRBV6-3 and TRBJ2-7; 7 positions match TRBD2. The CDR3 covers 15 residues. V shed 6 bases, J shed 3 bases, and the junction held 11 bases outside the gene matches. Looked up from germline, CDR1 is MNHEY and CDR2 is SVGEGT. The CDR3 nucleotides are TGTGCCAGCAGCTTCAAGCGGGATCCTTACTACGAGCAGTACTTC. Amino acids: CASSFKRDPYYEQYF.

V gene TRBV18 combines with J gene TRBJ1-4, with TRBD1 identical over 8 bases. After removal of 4 bases from V and 8 bases from J, the junction contained 9 bases not matched to a gene. CDR1 is KGHSH and CDR2 is LQKENI in the germline V gene. The CDR3 contains 15 residues. For the CDR3, the DNA is TGTGCCAGCTCACGTGGGGACAGGTCTGGAGAAAAACTGTTTTTT. It encodes CASSRGDRSGEKLFF.

V gene TRBV7-6 combines with J gene TRBJ2-5; 11 nucleotides agree with TRBD2. Germline loops: CDR1 SGHVS, CDR2 FNYEAQ. Trimming took 1 base from V and 4 from J; bases not matched to a gene: 2. The CDR3 has 15 amino acids. The CDR3 loop is CASSLVLAGGETQYF. CDR3 bases: TGTGCCAGCAGCTTAGTGCTAGCGGGAGGAGAGACCCAGTACTTC.

V usage is TRBV28 and J usage is TRBJ1-5; possible D gene TRBD1, 6 bases. Germline V gives CDR1 MDHEN, CDR2 SYDVKM. Trimming left V 6 bases short and J 7 bases short, with 13 bases between. The CDR3 is made up of 13 amino acids. The CDR3 nucleotides read TGTGCCAGCAGGGGAATTGGGACACAGCCCCAGCATTTT. Its translation: CASRGIGTQPQHF.

The CDR3 DNA reads as TGTGCCAGCAGCGTAAGCGGGAGGGCCATCGGGGAGCTGTTTTTT. Its protein is CASSVSGRAIGELFF. The chain has TRBV9 and TRBJ2-2; 10 nucleotides agree with TRBD2. J was trimmed by 7 bases and V by 1 base; bases with no gene match: 4. Per the germline V gene, CDR1 is SGDLS and CDR2 is YYNGEE. This CDR3 contains 15 residues.

This chain links TRBV7-2 with TRBJ2-1; TRBD2 aligns across 9 bases. V was pared by 6 bases and J by 2 bases, with 14 bases of the junction left unmatched. CDR3 length equals 18 residues. The V gene's germline CDR1 is SGHTA and CDR2 FQGNSA. The CDR3, as DNA: TGTGCCAGCAGTTTATCCCCCCAATTAGCGGGAGCCTACAATGAGCAGTTCTTC. Translated: CASSLSPQLAGAYNEQFF. The complete variable domain, with remaining parts taken from reference TRBV7-2 and TRBJ2-1, reads GAGVSQSPSNKVTEKGKDVELRCDPISGHTALYWYRQSLGQGLEFLIYFQGNSAPDKSGLPSDRFSAERTGGSVSTLTIQRTQQEDSAVYLCASSLSPQLAGAYNEQFFGPGTRLTVL.

This clone was counted between two and nine times. The V call is TRBV5-1, the J call TRBJ2-1, with 9 bases aligning to TRBD1. Germline trimming cut 0 bases from V and 7 bases from J; bases unmatched to any gene: 5. From germline, CDR1 is SGHRS and CDR2 YFSETQ. The CDR3 loop spans 15 amino acids. The CDR3 sequence is CASSLDRGLGNEQFF. The CDR3 region has the DNA TGCGCCAGCAGCTTGGACAGGGGGCTAGGAAATGAGCAGTTCTTC.

The sample holds a few counts of this clone. The chain carries TRBV9 and TRBJ1-1, with 8 bases lining up with TRBD1. Germline CDR1 is SGDLS and CDR2 is YYNGEE. The V segment lost 4 bases and the J segment 4 bases; nucleotides outside the gene matches: 9. CDR3 length: 15 residues. The CDR3 region has the DNA TGTGCCAGCAGCTCGCCGGACAGGGTGAGCACTGAAGCTTTCTTT. Protein product: CASSSPDRVSTEAFF.

The chain recombines TRBV18 with TRBJ1-6; tentatively, D is TRBD1 (6 bases). V was shortened by 1 base and J by 8 bases, with 9 bases between the two germline ends. The CDR3 contains 14 residues. Germline-derived CDR1 and CDR2 are KGHSH and LQKENI. CDR3 sequence: CASSPRGGDSPLHF. CDR3 in DNA: TGTGCCAGCTCACCACGAGGGGGTGATTCACCCCTCCACTTT.

The chain is built from TRBV5-5 and TRBJ2-5; possibly TRBD2 for D (6 bases). The V end lost 6 bases, the J end lost 1 base, and 19 bases lay between the germline ends. This CDR3 spans 16 amino acids. Germline values: CDR1 SGHKS, CDR2 YYEKEE (reference sequence). The CDR3 bases are TGTGCCAGCATCGCTCGGGGGTCCTCCCTCCAAGAGACCCAGTACTTC. Protein: CASIARGSSLQETQYF.

The chain has TRBV29-1 and TRBJ1-1, with 9 bases lining up with TRBD1. The V segment lost 7 bases and the J segment 8 bases; nucleotides outside the gene matches: 5. This CDR3 comprises 11 residues. The V gene's germline CDR1 is SQVTM and CDR2 ANQGSEA. The CDR3 DNA follows: TGCAGCGGGCGGGACAGGGTCGAAGCTTTCTTT. Translating it yields CSGRDRVEAFF.

J is TRBJ2-2 and V is TRBV5-1, with D tentatively TRBD1 (6 bases). The germline V and J ends were trimmed by 0 bases and 7 bases, with 7 bases remaining between them. There are 13 residues in the CDR3. CDR1 SGHRS and CDR2 YFSETQ come from the germline V gene. In nucleotides, the CDR3 is TGCGCCAGCAGCTTGGAGGGGGACGGGGAGCTGTTTTTT. Its translation: CASSLEGDGELFF.

CDR3 sequence (DNA): TGTGCCAGCACCTTATCGGGGGTGGGTGGCTACACCTTC. Translating it yields CASTLSGVGGYTF. The chain carries TRBV12-3 or TRBV12-4 and TRBJ1-2; weak D call: TRBD1 (5 bases). V shed 7 bases and J shed 7 bases, with 16 bases lying between them. This CDR3 has 13 residues.

The rearrangement joins TRBV5-5 to TRBJ1-1; no firm D call. The CDR3 runs to 15 residues. Trimming took 0 bases from V and 0 from J, leaving 9 bases between them. Germline lookup yields CDR1 SGHKS and CDR2 YYEKEE (reference sequence). The CDR3 nucleotides are TGTGCCAGCAGCTTGGTTCCGGGGATGAACACTGAAGCTTTCTTT. Protein sequence: CASSLVPGMNTEAFF.

The CDR3 protein is CASSFGQQDTQYF. CDR3 nucleotide sequence: TGTGCCAGCAGCTTCGGACAGCAGGATACGCAGTATTTT. This chain uses TRBV7-8 with TRBJ2-3, with D perhaps matching TRBD1 (6 bases). Trimming removed 3 bases from V and 6 bases from J, with 10 bases in between. The length of the CDR3 is 13 residues. Germline V gives CDR1 SGHVS, CDR2 FQNEAQ.

The chain couples TRBV9 to TRBJ2-6; 10 bases match TRBD1. This CDR3 region has 19 residues. J gave up 1 base and V 0 bases, and 7 bases lay outside the gene matches. Germline V gene data show CDR1 as SGDLS and CDR2 as YYNGEE. For the CDR3, the DNA is TGTGCCAGCAGCGTAGGTGTGGGACAGGGGTTTTCTGGGGCCAACGTCCTGACTTTC. It codes for CASSVGVGQGFSGANVLTF. The whole variable domain, remainder taken from reference TRBV9 and TRBJ2-6, is DSGVTQTPKHLITATGQRVTLRCSPRSGDLSVYWYQQSLDQGLQFLIQYYNGEERAKGNILERFSAQQFPDLHSELNLSSLELGDSALYFCASSVGVGQGFSGANVLTFGAGSRLTVL.

This rearrangement joins TRBV25-1 to TRBJ2-2; 10 positions match TRBD2. The junction had 5 bases not matched to a gene; V was cut back by 3 bases and J by 4 bases. Germline V lookup: CDR1 MGHDK, CDR2 SYGVNS. The CDR3 has 16 amino acids. For the CDR3, the DNA is TGTGCCAGCAGTGAGGCCGCTAGCGGGAGCACCGGGGAGCTGTTTTTT. Translating it yields CASSEAASGSTGELFF.

The chain is built from TRBV23-1 and TRBJ1-5; 7 positions agree with TRBD1. TRBV23-1 is an ORF, and what it does is uncertain. Germline trimming cut 3 bases from V and 9 bases from J; bases unmatched to any gene: 8. This CDR3 contains 14 residues. CDR3: CASSHVGGLGPQHF. CDR3 coding DNA: TGCGCCAGCAGTCACGTAGGGGGCCTCGGGCCCCAGCATTTT.